Listed here is a single T cell receptor (beta chain). Its target is unknown. The record originates from a study of T-cell memory formation after mild COVID-19. Study results and caveats: Some clones that responded turned up in pre-infection memory, which suggests that cross-reactive memory joined in. In second-wave clones peaking day 37, SARS-CoV-2 specificity remained unconfirmed.

From germline, CDR1 is SGHRS and CDR2 YFSETQ. There are 13 residues in the CDR3. V was cut by 5 bases and J by 5 bases, with 13 bases left in between. Each CDR3 protein gets one entry after TCRdb re-called the 5' RACE reads with MiXCR. This sample has about 47,000 distinct CDR3 sequences, with about a tenth found just once. The sequence came from an adult woman who had mild COVID-19 (a few samples of this study predate the infection). Cell type and time point are not known. The chain links TRBV5-1 to TRBJ1-1; no firm D call. The specimen was PBMCs or a T cell subset sorted from them (not recorded which). In nucleotides, the CDR3 is TGCGCCAGCAGAATGACGGGCGGGACTGAAGCTTTCTTT. Residues: CASRMTGGTEAFF.